These 28 T cell receptor beta chains were sequenced from one sample in a study of T cell changes during pregnancy in multiple sclerosis. Generated by immunoSEQ multiplex PCR, the TCRdb table keeps only in-frame clones and is missing some. There are fewer than 85,000 clones in the sample; about 89% occur only once, and over 1.5% lies in the top ten. Sequences were derived from peripheral blood, sampled before pregnancy. These receptors came from a female donor with multiple sclerosis, enrolled in a pregnancy study.

The sample holds one count of this clone. The J gene is TRBJ2-7, the V gene TRBV20-1; unclear D gene. V was cut by 6 bases and J by 3 bases, with 9 bases left in between. Germline CDR1 DFQATT, CDR2 SNEGSKA (reference sequence). The CDR3 has 11 residues. The CDR3 loop is CSAAHSYEQYF. CDR3 sequence (DNA): TGCAGTGCCGCACACAGCTACGAGCAGTACTTC.

V and J are TRBV6-1 and TRBJ2-7, with D possibly being TRBD1 (6 bases). CDR1 and CDR2 from the germline V gene are MNHNS and SASEGT. V dropped 1 base and J dropped 6 bases, with 13 bases sitting between them. The CDR3 contains 14 residues. This CDR3 is CASSEGQGPIEQYF. The CDR3 nucleotides are TGTGCCAGCAGTGAAGGGCAGGGGCCGATCGAGCAGTACTTC.

This chain connects TRBV18 to TRBJ1-1, with D possibly TRBD1 on 6 matching bases. The CDR3 has 16 residues. Trimming removed 4 bases from V and 0 bases from J, with 15 bases in between. Germline-derived CDR1 and CDR2 are KGHSH and LQKENI. CDR3 protein: CASSLLTGQMNTEAFF. In DNA, the CDR3 is TGTGCCAGCTCACTTCTAACTGGACAGATGAACACTGAAGCTTTCTTT.

This clone was detected only once. The V and J genes are TRBV5-1 and TRBJ2-7; 8 nucleotides agree with TRBD2. From germline, CDR1 is SGHRS and CDR2 YFSETQ. The CDR3 has 16 amino acids. V gave up 4 bases and J gave up 0 bases; unmatched junction bases: 9. CDR3: CASSPRLALSSYEQYF. The DNA of the CDR3 is TGCGCCAGCAGCCCTCGACTAGCGCTGAGCTCCTACGAGCAGTACTTC.

V and J are TRBV11-2 and TRBJ2-7, with D possibly TRBD2 on 6 matching bases. Germline CDR1 SGHAT, CDR2 FQNNGV. The CDR3 contains 12 residues. V was trimmed by 5 bases and J by 7 bases, leaving 12 bases between them. CDR3 loop: CASSTGDREQYF. Here the CDR3 DNA reads TGTGCCAGCAGCACGGGGGATAGGGAGCAGTACTTC.

V gene TRBV5-4 combines with J gene TRBJ2-3, with 10 bases matching TRBD2. Trimming took 5 bases from V and 5 from J; bases not matched to a gene: 5. This CDR3 is built from 14 residues. Germline CDR1 is SGHNT and CDR2 is YYREEE (reference sequence). The CDR3 DNA follows: TGTGCCAGCAGGGAGCGGGGGGGCCAAGATACGCAGTATTTT. This codes for CASRERGGQDTQYF.

In its sample, this clone was seen once. CDR3 protein: CASRRGNQETQYF. CDR3 in DNA: TGCGCCAGCCGCCGGGGAAACCAAGAGACCCAGTACTTC. This rearrangement joins TRBV5-1 to TRBJ2-5; D may be TRBD2 (5 bases). CDR1 and CDR2 from the germline V gene are SGHRS and YFSETQ. The CDR3 loop spans 13 amino acids. Deletions cut 7 bases from V and 0 bases from J, with 10 bases between.

This rearrangement joins TRBV4-2 to TRBJ1-2; TRBD1 aligns across 7 bases. CDR1 LGHNA and CDR2 YNFKEQ come from the germline V gene. V was clipped by 3 bases and J by 1 base; unmatched bases: 5. This CDR3 is 15 amino acids long. CDR3 coding DNA: TGTGCCAGCAGCCACCCTGACAGGGATAACTATGGCTACACCTTC. Amino acids: CASSHPDRDNYGYTF.

This chain links TRBV5-5 with TRBJ1-1; D not resolved. In germline, CDR1 is SGHKS, CDR2 YYEKEE (reference sequence). Trimming stripped 1 base from V and 1 base from J, with 8 bases between. The CDR3 spans 14 residues. In nucleotides, the CDR3 is TGTGCCAGCAGCTTGCGTCCGCGGAACACTGAAGCTTTCTTT. It encodes CASSLRPRNTEAFF.

The gene calls are TRBV20-1 and TRBJ2-5; 7 bases are shared with TRBD1. CDR1 and CDR2 (germline): DFQATT, SNEGSKA (reference sequence). The CDR3 loop spans 11 amino acids. With V trimmed by 7 bases and J by 1 base, 0 bases remained unmatched. This CDR3 reads CSGDSQETQYF. DNA for the CDR3: TGCAGTGGGGACAGCCAAGAGACCCAGTACTTC.

In this sample, this clone turned up once. The V and J genes are TRBV28 and TRBJ2-2; a possible D gene is TRBD1 (6 bases). Looked up from germline, CDR1 is MDHEN and CDR2 is SYDVKM. Trimming shortened V by 5 bases and J by 4 bases, and 14 bases separated the two germline ends. The CDR3 has 15 amino acids. The CDR3: CASSDTGQGTGELFF. The CDR3 coding sequence is TGTGCCAGCAGTGATACAGGGCAGGGCACCGGGGAGCTGTTTTTT. Complete variable domain (other parts from reference TRBV28 and TRBJ2-2): DVKVTQSSRYLVKRTGEKVFLECVQDMDHENMFWYRQDPGLGLRLIYFSYDVKMKEKGDIPEGYSVSREKKERFSLILESASTNQTSMYLCASSDTGQGTGELFFGEGSRLTVL.

The V gene is TRBV6-5, the J gene TRBJ2-1; D is perhaps TRBD1 (6 bases). Germline V gene sequence: CDR1 MNHEY, CDR2 SVGAGI. The V gene lost 2 bases and the J gene lost 4 bases, with 12 bases spanning the gap. CDR3 length: 15 residues. DNA for the CDR3: TGTGCCAGCAGTTACCCTGAGGACAGATACAATGAGCAGTTCTTC. Encoded protein: CASSYPEDRYNEQFF.

This chain connects TRBV7-6 to TRBJ1-1, with 8 bases aligning to TRBD1. V shed 5 bases and J 4 bases; nucleotides not matched to a gene: 3. The CDR3 loop spans 13 amino acids. Germline values: CDR1 SGHVS, CDR2 FNYEAQ. The CDR3 sequence: CASSRDRGTEAFF. CDR3 DNA sequence: TGTGCCAGCAGCCGCGACAGGGGCACTGAAGCTTTCTTT.

The chain carries TRBV27 and TRBJ1-6; no definite D call. CDR1 is MNHEY, CDR2 SMNVEV, per germline (reference sequence). The CDR3 is 16 residues long. Trimming cost V 5 bases and J 6 bases, with 17 bases left between them. The CDR3: CASSPFPGVSNSPLHF. The CDR3 nucleotides are TGTGCCAGCAGTCCGTTCCCCGGGGTCTCTAATTCACCCCTCCACTTT.

This clone has only one observation. The J gene is TRBJ1-1, the V gene TRBV4-1; 9 bases fit TRBD1. Germline V gene data show CDR1 as MGHRA and CDR2 as YSYEKL. With 8 bases clipped from V and 9 bases from J, the junction kept 13 bases outside the gene matches. The CDR3 extends over 14 amino acids. The CDR3 region has the DNA TGCGCCAGCCATTTCGCCCCGGGACAGGGAAAAGCTTTCTTT. Its translation is CASHFAPGQGKAFF.

The V call is TRBV7-2, the J call TRBJ1-4; D perhaps matches TRBD1 (5 bases). Trimming stripped 5 bases from V and 4 bases from J, with 14 bases between. The CDR3 totals 15 residues. Germline CDR1 and CDR2: SGHTA and FQGNSA. CDR3 in amino acids: CASSGGEVGNEKLFF. CDR3 bases: TGTGCCAGCAGCGGAGGGGAAGTTGGTAATGAAAAACTGTTTTTT.

This clone was observed a single time. J is TRBJ2-2 and V is TRBV18; 8 bases are a match to TRBD1. Trimming took 2 bases from V and 2 from J; bases not matched to a gene: 13. CDR1 is KGHSH, CDR2 LQKENI, per germline. The CDR3 length is 19 residues. The CDR3 nucleotides read TGTGCCAGCTCACCAAACAGGGGGAGGATGCGCGCCAACACCGGGGAGCTGTTTTTT. Amino acids: CASSPNRGRMRANTGELFF.

The chain carries TRBV7-3 and TRBJ1-6; D is perhaps TRBD1 (5 bases). The CDR3 has 14 residues. The germline V and J ends were trimmed by 1 base and 7 bases, with 8 bases remaining between them. Germline V gene data show CDR1 as SGHTA and CDR2 as FQGTGA. CDR3 in DNA: TGTGCCAGCAGCTTAAGGGGGGGGAATTCACCCCTCCACTTT. This sequence encodes CASSLRGGNSPLHF.

This chain links TRBV5-1 with TRBJ2-1, with 11 bases lining up with TRBD1. J was trimmed by 12 bases and V by 5 bases; bases with no gene match: 7. Germline-derived CDR1 and CDR2 are SGHRS and YFSETQ. The CDR3 totals 13 residues. The CDR3 sequence: CASRKGQGVGQFF. DNA of the CDR3: TGCGCCAGCAGAAAGGGACAGGGGGTGGGGCAGTTCTTC.

This clone was detected once. This sequence joins TRBV4-1 and TRBJ1-2, with D perhaps matching TRBD1 (5 bases). Germline V CDR1 and CDR2: MGHRA, YSYEKL. The CDR3 is made up of 16 amino acids. V was cut by 8 bases and J by 3 bases, with 22 bases left in between. DNA for the CDR3: TGCGCCAGCGCCTGGGTCGGGACTGTTGTCGACTATGGCTACACCTTC. This encodes CASAWVGTVVDYGYTF.

The rearrangement uses TRBV6-1 and TRBJ2-7; perhaps TRBD2 as D (6 bases). Per the germline V gene, CDR1 is MNHNS and CDR2 is SASEGT. The V end was cut by 6 bases, the J end by 5 bases, with 17 bases between. The CDR3 covers 14 residues. CDR3 coding DNA: TGTGCCAGCAGCCAGGACTATCTGCCGGACGAGCAGTACTTC. Protein product: CASSQDYLPDEQYF.

This clone was picked up one time. This CDR3 reads CASSFSGGENTGELFF. The CDR3 DNA reads TGTGCCAGCAGCTTTAGCGGGGGGGAGAACACCGGGGAGCTGTTTTTT. The chain joins TRBV7-8 to TRBJ2-2, with 11 bases fitting TRBD2. V shed 3 bases, J shed 1 base, and the junction held 1 base outside the gene matches. This CDR3 is 16 amino acids long. The germline gives CDR1 SGHVS, CDR2 FQNEAQ.

This clone was picked up one time. This CDR3 is CASSIWAASNQPQHF. The CDR3 DNA sequence: TGTGCCAGTAGTATTTGGGCAGCTAGCAATCAGCCCCAGCATTTT. The chain has TRBV19 and TRBJ1-5; D gene unclear. V was cut by 3 bases and J by 0 bases, with 9 bases left in between. Germline V gives CDR1 LNHDA, CDR2 SQIVND (reference sequence). The length of the CDR3 is 15 residues.

The chain is built from TRBV5-4 and TRBJ2-2; 9 bases fit TRBD1. V was pared by 4 bases and J by 6 bases, with 4 bases of the junction left unmatched. Germline V gene sequence: CDR1 SGHNT, CDR2 YYREEE (reference sequence). The CDR3 is 14 amino acids. In DNA form, the CDR3 reads TGTGCCAGCAGCCCGGGACAGGGAGCCGGGGAGCTGTTTTTT. This gives the protein CASSPGQGAGELFF.

This chain uses TRBV11-3 with TRBJ2-7; D is possibly TRBD2 (6 bases). Per the germline V gene, CDR1 is SGHNT and CDR2 is YENEEA. The ends were cut back, 5 bases at V and 3 bases at J, with 20 bases in the middle. This CDR3 has 16 residues. The CDR3 region has the DNA TGTGCCAGCAGCCCCGACCCGACGGGGGTAAACTACGAGCAGTACTTC. Translation: CASSPDPTGVNYEQYF.

This chain uses TRBV27 with TRBJ2-1; 7 nucleotides align to TRBD2. This CDR3 contains 16 residues. Germline V gives CDR1 MNHEY, CDR2 SMNVEV (reference sequence). J was trimmed by 5 bases and V by 5 bases; bases with no gene match: 12. DNA of the CDR3: TGTGCCAGCAGTCCCGGGCCAGCGGGGTATCACAATGAGCAGTTCTTC. Residues: CASSPGPAGYHNEQFF.

The chain carries TRBV27 and TRBJ2-1, with a weak D call TRBD2 (6 bases). Trimming pared 4 bases from V and 7 bases from J, leaving 11 bases between. The V gene's germline CDR1 is MNHEY and CDR2 SMNVEV (reference sequence). CDR3 size: 13 residues. CDR3 amino acids: CASSWVGGNEQFF. Here the CDR3 DNA reads TGTGCCAGCAGTTGGGTCGGGGGAAATGAGCAGTTCTTC.

The chain employs TRBV5-1 and TRBJ1-1; possible D gene TRBD1, 5 bases. CDR3 length: 15 residues. Trimming shortened V by 1 base and J by 1 base, and 11 bases separated the two germline ends. CDR1 is SGHRS and CDR2 is YFSETQ in the germline V gene. DNA of the CDR3: TGCGCCAGCAGCTTGTTTGGACACAAGAACACTGAAGCTTTCTTT. It yields the protein CASSLFGHKNTEAFF.